The 11 T cell receptor beta chains in this list originate from one sample, sequenced in a study of cytomegalovirus exposure and HLA in healthy donors. Primers included in the PCR were 60 Vbeta and 13 Jbeta primers. The protocol was immunoSEQ multiplex PCR, while the TCRdb copy is restricted to in-frame clones and leaves out a portion. The sample lists 63,000 or so clones, approximately 76% seen once, with about 5.5% in the top ten. Sequencing was carried out using PBMCs. These receptors all stem from a man aged 45-65 years in good health and CMV-seronegative.

The chain combines TRBV6-5 with TRBJ1-6; TRBD1 agrees at 8 bases. Germline CDR1 MNHEY, CDR2 SVGAGI. The V and J ends lost 4 bases and 5 bases, in that order; junction bases with no gene match: 4. The CDR3 contains 15 residues. The CDR3, as DNA: TGTGCCAGCAGTTTTGGGACAGGACATAATTCACCCCTCCACTTT. Translated, it gives CASSFGTGHNSPLHF.

This chain links TRBV19 with TRBJ2-3; TRBD1 agrees at 8 bases. The CDR3 consists of 14 residues. V gave up 5 bases and J gave up 2 bases; unmatched junction bases: 3. Germline assignment: CDR1 LNHDA and CDR2 SQIVND (reference sequence). The CDR3 DNA reads as TGTGCCAGTAGTGTGGGACAGGTCACAGATACGCAGTATTTT. Translation gives CASSVGQVTDTQYF. The whole variable domain, remainder taken from reference TRBV19 and TRBJ2-3, is DGGITQSPKYLFRKEGQNVTLSCEQNLNHDAMYWYRQDPGQGLRLIYYSQIVNDFQKGDIAEGYSVSREKKESFPLTVTSAQKNPTAFYLCASSVGQVTDTQYFGPGTRLTVL.

The chain uses TRBV10-2 and TRBJ1-1; a possible D gene is TRBD1 (5 bases). Trimming shortened V by 3 bases and J by 1 base, and 6 bases separated the two germline ends. CDR1 and CDR2 (germline): WSHSY, SAAADI. The CDR3 is made up of 13 amino acids. The CDR3: CASSDRGNTEAFF. The CDR3, as DNA: TGCGCCAGCAGTGATAGGGGGAACACTGAAGCTTTCTTT.

This chain uses TRBV15 with TRBJ2-7; D may be TRBD1 (6 bases). Looked up from germline, CDR1 is LNHNV and CDR2 is YYDKDF (reference sequence). The V end lost 1 base, the J end lost 2 bases, and 15 bases lay between the germline ends. This CDR3 is 16 amino acids long. The CDR3 DNA reads TGTGCCACCAGCAGAGCCGCCGGGACACTGACCTACGAGCAGTACTTC. Protein sequence: CATSRAAGTLTYEQYF.

This rearrangement joins TRBV6-6 to TRBJ1-5, with TRBD1 as a possible D gene (6 bases). V lost 2 bases and J lost 3, with 8 bases in between. The CDR3 is made up of 14 amino acids. CDR1 is MNHNY and CDR2 is SVGAGI in the germline V gene (reference sequence). CDR3 DNA: TGTGCCAGCAGTTACGGACAGAACAATCAGCCCCAGCATTTT. Translated, it gives CASSYGQNNQPQHF.

The rearrangement uses TRBV7-9 and TRBJ2-3; D not certain. Between the trimmed V and J ends, which lost 5 bases and 3 bases, there was a span of 3 bases. Germline V gene lookup returns CDR1 SEHNR and CDR2 FQNEAQ (reference sequence). The CDR3 contains 11 residues. The CDR3 DNA reads as TGTGCCAGCAGCGAGACAGATACGCAGTATTTT. This codes for CASSETDTQYF.

Comments on this clone: Other DNA sequences of this sample code for an identical CDR3. The chain has TRBV19 and TRBJ2-5; the D gene is possibly TRBD2 (6 bases). This CDR3 has 12 residues. The V gene's germline CDR1 is LNHDA and CDR2 SQIVND (reference sequence). V gave up 6 bases and J gave up 5 bases, with 10 bases separating them. The CDR3 here is CASRLAGETQYF. CDR3 sequence (DNA): TGTGCCAGTAGACTAGCTGGGGAGACCCAGTACTTC.

The V call is TRBV7-2, the J call TRBJ1-1; D gene uncertain. Germline-derived CDR1 and CDR2 are SGHTA and FQGNSA. This CDR3 has 13 residues. Trimming removed 6 bases at V and 11 bases at J, with 19 bases between. The CDR3 sequence is CASSPDPIGGAFF. The CDR3 coding sequence is TGTGCCAGCAGTCCCGACCCTATCGGAGGGGCTTTCTTT.

As DNA, the CDR3 is TGTGCCAGCAGCTTAGTGGTTACCGGGTGGAGGTACAATGAGCAGTTCTTC. Its translation is CASSLVVTGWRYNEQFF. This chain links TRBV11-2 with TRBJ2-1; TRBD2 might be the D (5 bases). Germline lookup yields CDR1 SGHAT and CDR2 FQNNGV. V was shortened by 1 base and J by 4 bases, with 17 bases between the two germline ends. CDR3 length: 17 amino acids.

V gene TRBV6-5 combines with J gene TRBJ2-3; 12 bases line up with TRBD2. The J segment lost 6 bases and the V segment lost 4 bases, leaving 2 bases of the junction unmatched. This CDR3 has 14 amino acids. The germline V gene encodes CDR1 MNHEY and CDR2 SVGAGI. For the CDR3, the DNA is TGTGCCAGCAGTTCCGGGACTAGCGGGGATACGCAGTATTTT. It codes for CASSSGTSGDTQYF.

The chain links TRBV27 to TRBJ1-5, with no clear D. The CDR3 covers 14 residues. V lost 6 bases to trimming and J lost 3 bases, with 12 bases between them. CDR1 is MNHEY, CDR2 SMNVEV, per germline (reference sequence). In DNA, the CDR3 is TGTGCCAGCAGCCCCGGGATTCCCAATCAGCCCCAGCATTTT. This encodes CASSPGIPNQPQHF.